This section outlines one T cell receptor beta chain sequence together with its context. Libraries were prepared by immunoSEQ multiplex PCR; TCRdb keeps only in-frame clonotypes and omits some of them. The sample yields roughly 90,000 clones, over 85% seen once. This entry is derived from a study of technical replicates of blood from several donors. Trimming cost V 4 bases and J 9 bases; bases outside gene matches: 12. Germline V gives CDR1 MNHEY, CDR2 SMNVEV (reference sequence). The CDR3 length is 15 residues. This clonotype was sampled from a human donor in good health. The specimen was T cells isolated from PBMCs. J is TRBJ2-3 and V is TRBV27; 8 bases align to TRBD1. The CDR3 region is CASSSRGRDGDTQYF. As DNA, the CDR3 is TGTGCCAGCAGTTCCAGGGGGCGCGACGGTGACACGCAGTATTTT.